The rows below give T cell receptor beta chains drawn from one sample of a study of Ad26.COV2.S vaccination and SARS-CoV-2 variants. Using immunoSEQ multiplex PCR, the repertoire was profiled, and TCRdb retains in-frame clones only, with some absent. Of about 350,000 clones in the sample, roughly 84% were seen once. Material: peripheral blood, obtained in a trial of Ad26.COV2.S vaccine versus placebo. These receptors came from a person aged 18-65 years who received the Ad26.COV2.S COVID-19 vaccine or a placebo. Each CDR3 is given with its conserved first and last residue. A D gene is named only where the DNA matches it firmly. Clone size is shown for a subset of rows, as once, few, many or a class of expanded clone.

>TRBD2|TRBJ2-7|-|TRBV30
CAWSGGGRSYEQYF
TGTGCCTGGAGTGGCGGCGGGAGAAGCTACGAGCAGTACTTC
>TRBD1|TRBJ1-4|once|TRBV15
CATSSPFGTGDEKLFF
TGTGCCACCAGCTCACCATTTGGGACAGGGGATGAAAAACTGTTTTTT
>TRBD1|TRBJ2-2|few|TRBV6-6
CASKTTRDSTGELFF
TGTGCCAGCAAAACGACCCGGGACAGCACCGGGGAGCTGTTTTTT
>TRBD1|TRBJ1-1|once|TRBV29-1
CSVEVGQGITEAFF
TGCAGCGTTGAGGTAGGACAGGGGATCACTGAAGCTTTCTTT
>-|TRBJ1-4|-|TRBV30
CAWNGATNEKLFF
TGTGCCTGGAACGGGGCAACTAATGAAAAACTGTTTTTT
>-|TRBJ1-2|-|TRBV7-2
CASSWPSGRISYGYTF
TGTGCCAGCAGCTGGCCCTCAGGACGGATCTCCTATGGCTACACCTTC
>-|TRBJ2-3|-|TRBV13
CASSQGAPIPPTQYF
TGTGCCAGCTCTCAGGGAGCTCCCATTCCTCCTACGCAGTATTTT
>-|TRBJ1-1|-|TRBV7-2
CASSQEGGGYTEAFF
TGTGCCAGCAGCCAAGAGGGGGGCGGGTACACTGAAGCTTTCTTT
>TRBD2|TRBJ2-1|-|TRBV2
CASKAGGLNEQFF
TGTGCCAGCAAGGCGGGGGGCCTCAATGAGCAGTTCTTC
>TRBD1|TRBJ2-6|-|TRBV15
CATSTEQGMPGANVLTF
TGTGCCACCAGCACAGAACAGGGGATGCCTGGGGCCAACGTCCTGACTTTC
>TRBD2|TRBJ2-2|-|TRBV4-1
CASSQEETSGLVHGELFF
TGCGCCAGCAGCCAAGAGGAGACTAGCGGGCTTGTTCACGGGGAGCTGTTTTTT
>-|TRBJ1-1|-|TRBV11-2
CASSHYRVGGNTEAFF
TGTGCCAGCAGTCATTACAGGGTAGGGGGGAACACTGAAGCTTTCTTT
>TRBD2|TRBJ2-1|-|TRBV5-1
CASSSRTSGGNEQFF
TGCGCCAGCAGCTCCCGGACTAGCGGGGGCAATGAGCAGTTCTTC